Below, 21 T cell receptor beta chains from the same sample are listed, as sequenced in a study of identical twins. One entry per CDR3 protein results from TCRdb running MiXCR on the 5' RACE reads. The table has some 1,600,000 distinct CDR3 sequences, about 31% seen once. Sequenced sample: cord blood. The receptor source for this set is a newborn girl in good health.

Comment on this clonotype: The germline gene is not matched at one end of the junction; a read error may be the cause. The chain employs TRBV4-1 and TRBJ2-4; TRBD2 agrees at 10 bases. The germline CDR1 and CDR2 sequences are MGHRA and YSYEKL. CDR3 length: 17 amino acids. The CDR3, as DNA: TGCGCCGGCAGCCAACCTACTAGCGGGGAAGCCAAAAACATTCAGTACTTC. Translating gives CAGSQPTSGEAKNIQYF.

This clonotype was found a few times. CDR3 coding DNA: TGTGCCAGCAGCTTATCGTCCAGGACCGAGCAGTACTTC. It specifies CASSLSSRTEQYF. The chain combines TRBV7-2 with TRBJ2-7; D remains unclear. The CDR3 is 13 amino acids. Germline V gene sequence: CDR1 SGHTA, CDR2 FQGNSA. Trimming removed 2 bases at V and 6 bases at J, with 11 bases between.

V is TRBV18 and J is TRBJ2-7; the match to TRBD1 covers 8 bases. The CDR3 extends over 15 amino acids. The V gene's germline CDR1 is KGHSH and CDR2 LQKENI. The V and J ends lost 2 bases and 2 bases, in that order; junction bases with no gene match: 5. CDR3 DNA: TGTGCCAGCTCACCATTATCGACAGGGGCCTACGAGCAGTACTTC. Translating gives CASSPLSTGAYEQYF.

This clonotype was seen ten or more times. This chain links TRBV25-1 with TRBJ2-7; D not resolved. V was trimmed by 2 bases and J by 4 bases, leaving 3 bases between them. This CDR3 region has 11 residues. Germline CDR1 reads MGHDK; CDR2 reads SYGVNS. CDR3: CASSEKYEQYF. CDR3 nucleotides: TGTGCCAGCAGTGAAAAATACGAGCAGTACTTC.

This chain uses TRBV24-1 with TRBJ2-7, with a possible D match to TRBD1 (6 bases). Between the trimmed V and J ends, which lost 1 base and 3 bases, there was a span of 15 bases. The length of the CDR3 is 16 residues. Germline lookup yields CDR1 KGHDR and CDR2 SFDVKD. CDR3: CATSDFQGKLDYEQYF. The DNA of the CDR3 is TGTGCCACCAGTGATTTTCAGGGGAAACTCGACTACGAGCAGTACTTC.

The gene calls are TRBV6-1 and TRBJ1-6; D may be TRBD1 (6 bases). The V end was cut by 0 bases, the J end by 0 bases, with 9 bases between. Germline V CDR1 and CDR2: MNHNS, SASEGT. This CDR3 comprises 17 residues. The CDR3 here is CASSEAGGSSYNSPLHF. The CDR3 nucleotides read TGTGCCAGCAGTGAAGCAGGGGGGAGCTCCTATAATTCACCCCTCCACTTT.

DNA of the CDR3: TGTGCCAGCAGCAAAGGTCGAGCCTCACTAGCCAAAAACATTCAGTACTTC. Residues: CASSKGRASLAKNIQYF. The rearrangement links TRBV21-1 to TRBJ2-4. TRBV21-1 corresponds to a pseudogene. There are 17 residues in the CDR3.

This clonotype was detected only a few times. This chain links TRBV2 with TRBJ2-7; TRBD1 agrees at 7 bases. Per the germline V gene, CDR1 is SNHLY and CDR2 is FYNNEI. The junction had 6 bases not matched to a gene; V was cut back by 4 bases and J by 0 bases. The CDR3 is made up of 15 amino acids. DNA for the CDR3: TGTGCCAGCAGTGCTGACAGGGCCCTCTCCTACGAGCAGTACTTC. Translating it yields CASSADRALSYEQYF.

V usage is TRBV3-1 and J usage is TRBJ2-7; 11 bases match TRBD2. Germline loops: CDR1 LGHDT, CDR2 YNNKEL (reference sequence). V was pared by 4 bases and J by 2 bases, with 7 bases of the junction left unmatched. This CDR3 spans 16 amino acids. The CDR3 loop reads CASSPGLAVAPYEQYF. The CDR3 DNA follows: TGTGCCAGCAGCCCGGGACTAGCGGTTGCTCCCTACGAGCAGTACTTC.

This clonotype was detected only a few times. The chain couples TRBV28 to TRBJ2-5; 7 bases line up with TRBD2. From germline, CDR1 is MDHEN and CDR2 SYDVKM. With 5 bases clipped from V and 0 bases from J, the junction kept 6 bases outside the gene matches. The CDR3 spans 15 residues. The CDR3 DNA follows: TGTGCCAGCAGTCCGGCTAGCGGCTACCAAGAGACCCAGTACTTC. Its protein product is CASSPASGYQETQYF. Full variable domain (outside the CDR3, taken from reference TRBV28 and TRBJ2-5): DVKVTQSSRYLVKRTGEKVFLECVQDMDHENMFWYRQDPGLGLRLIYFSYDVKMKEKGDIPEGYSVSREKKERFSLILESASTNQTSMYLCASSPASGYQETQYFGPGTRLLVL.

In regard to this clonotype: At one end the junction does not follow the germline gene, possibly because of a read error. The genes are TRBV18 and TRBJ1-2, with 9 bases identical to TRBD1. This CDR3 comprises 14 residues. Germline CDR1 and CDR2: KGHSH and LQKENI. The CDR3 sequence: CAGSPGQGLYGYTF. CDR3 coding DNA: TGTGCCGGCTCACCGGGACAGGGCCTCTATGGCTACACCTTC.

The V gene is TRBV7-9, the J gene TRBJ2-7, with a weak D call TRBD1 (6 bases). Germline-derived CDR1 and CDR2 are SEHNR and FQNEAQ (reference sequence). There are 14 residues in the CDR3. The V and J ends lost 5 bases and 5 bases respectively, with 16 bases between them. CDR3: CASSPYREANEQYF. CDR3 nucleotide sequence: TGTGCCAGCAGCCCATACAGGGAAGCAAACGAGCAGTACTTC. Looking up the rest from reference TRBV7-9 and TRBJ2-7 gives the full variable domain: DTGVSQNPRHKITKRGQNVTFRCDPISEHNRLYWYRQTLGQGPEFLTYFQNEAQLEKSRLLSDRFSAERPKGSFSTLEIQRTEQGDSAMYLCASSPYREANEQYFGPGTRLTVT.

This clonotype was observed a few times. This CDR3 is CASGSGLAGGRGETQYF. In DNA, the CDR3 is TGTGCCAGCGGATCGGGACTAGCGGGAGGGAGGGGAGAGACCCAGTACTTC. The J gene is TRBJ2-5, the V gene TRBV2, with 16 nucleotides matching TRBD2. Germline V lookup: CDR1 SNHLY, CDR2 FYNNEI. This CDR3 is built from 17 residues. V was clipped by 8 bases and J by 4 bases; unmatched bases: 10.

J is TRBJ1-2 and V is TRBV20-1; D gene unclear. The CDR3 is 15 amino acids. Per germline, CDR1 DFQATT and CDR2 SNEGSKA (reference sequence). Trimming left V 5 bases short and J 2 bases short, with 18 bases between. The DNA of the CDR3 is TGCAGTGCTGGGAAAGCGAAAGGGAGGAACTATGGCTACACCTTC. Protein product: CSAGKAKGRNYGYTF.

This clonotype was counted a few times. Relative to the germline gene, one junction end is altered; a read error may explain this. The chain combines TRBV6-6 with TRBJ2-3, with 9 bases matching TRBD2. CDR1 and CDR2 (germline): MNHNY, SVGAGI (reference sequence). This CDR3 comprises 15 residues. The CDR3 DNA sequence: TGTGCCAGCAGTTACTCGGCGGGACTAGCAGATGCGCAGTATTTT. Residues: CASSYSAGLADAQYF.

The rearrangement links TRBV11-2 to TRBJ2-3; D might be TRBD2 (5 bases). Germline values: CDR1 SGHAT, CDR2 FQNNGV. The CDR3 runs to 12 residues. Deletions cut 6 bases from V and 14 bases from J, with 18 bases between. This chain's CDR3 is CASSFPGSRGYF. In DNA, the CDR3 is TGTGCCAGCAGTTTCCCGGGATCCCGGGGGTATTTT.

The rearrangement joins TRBV27 to TRBJ1-6, with D perhaps matching TRBD1 (6 bases). CDR3 length: 16 amino acids. Germline V gene data show CDR1 as MNHEY and CDR2 as SMNVEV (reference sequence). V lost 0 bases to trimming and J lost 7 bases, with 13 bases between them. The CDR3 loop is CASSLSGGRVNSPLHF. CDR3 sequence (DNA): TGTGCCAGCAGTTTATCGGGGGGGCGCGTAAATTCACCCCTCCACTTT.

This clonotype turned up a few times. The chain uses TRBV11-2 and TRBJ2-7; tentatively, D is TRBD1 (5 bases). This CDR3 has 13 amino acids. Trimming took off 7 bases at V and 3 bases at J, with 13 bases between the two ends. Germline loops: CDR1 SGHAT, CDR2 FQNNGV. The CDR3 sequence: CASKTGALYEQYF. For the CDR3, the DNA is TGTGCCAGCAAAACAGGAGCGCTCTACGAGCAGTACTTC.

In this sample, this clonotype turned up once. This chain uses TRBV21-1 with TRBJ1-1; TRBD1 is taken as the D call from the table, unchecked against the DNA. TRBV21-1 is reported as a pseudogene. The CDR3 extends over 14 amino acids. CDR3 amino acids: CASSHGGVRTEAFF. The DNA of the CDR3 is TGTGCCAGCAGCCATGGGGGGGTAAGGACTGAAGCTTTCTTT.

The V call is TRBV28, the J call TRBJ1-2; 7 bases match TRBD1. V lost 7 bases, J lost 8 bases, and 13 bases stayed unmatched. The CDR3 extends over 14 amino acids. Germline CDR1 reads MDHEN; CDR2 reads SYDVKM. Here the CDR3 reads CASTPDRVSFGYTF. Written as DNA, the CDR3 is TGTGCCAGCACCCCAGACAGGGTATCTTTCGGCTACACCTTC.

The chain uses TRBV20-1 and TRBJ1-2; perhaps TRBD1 as D (6 bases). V was pared by 0 bases and J by 3 bases, with 14 bases between. Germline CDR1 is DFQATT and CDR2 is SNEGSKA (reference sequence). CDR3 length: 15 residues. Written as DNA, the CDR3 is TGCAGTGCTAGAGATCCGCCAGGGGCCGACTATGGCTACACCTTC. Translation gives CSARDPPGADYGYTF.